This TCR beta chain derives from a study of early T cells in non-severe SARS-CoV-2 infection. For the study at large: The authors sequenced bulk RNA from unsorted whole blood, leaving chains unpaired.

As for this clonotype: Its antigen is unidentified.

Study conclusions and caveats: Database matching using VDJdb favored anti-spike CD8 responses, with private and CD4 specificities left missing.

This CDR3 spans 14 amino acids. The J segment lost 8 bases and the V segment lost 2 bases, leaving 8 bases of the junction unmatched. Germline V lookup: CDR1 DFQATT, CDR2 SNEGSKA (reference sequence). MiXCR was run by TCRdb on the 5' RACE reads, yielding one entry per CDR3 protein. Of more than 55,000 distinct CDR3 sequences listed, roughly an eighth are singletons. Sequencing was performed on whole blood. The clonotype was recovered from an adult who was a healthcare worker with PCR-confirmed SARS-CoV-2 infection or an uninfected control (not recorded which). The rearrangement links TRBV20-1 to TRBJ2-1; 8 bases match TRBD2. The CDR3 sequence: CSARHGTSFDEQFF. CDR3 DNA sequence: TGCAGTGCTAGACACGGGACTAGTTTCGATGAGCAGTTCTTC.